This note documents a single TCR beta chain sequence. Its target is unknown. The protocol was immunoSEQ multiplex PCR, while the TCRdb copy is restricted to in-frame clones and leaves out a portion. The sample has 2,500,000 or so clones, 93% seen once. The sample belongs to a study of shared clonotypes between healthy human individuals. Findings of the study overall: Estimated clonotype richness was generally higher in naive than memory subsets.

The TCR originated in a man between 18 and 29 years old in good health. Some clones in this sample may be carry-over from other donors' samples. Sequenced material: naive CD4+ T cells from PBMCs. Stated subset: CD45RA+ positively selected.

The CDR3: CASSVGTNYNEQFF. CDR3 in DNA: TGTGCCAGCAGTGTCGGGACTAACTACAATGAGCAGTTCTTC. The rearrangement joins TRBV2 to TRBJ2-1; 7 bases are shared with TRBD2. Germline V gene lookup returns CDR1 SNHLY and CDR2 FYNNEI. CDR3 length: 14 residues. Trimming removed 4 bases from V and 3 bases from J; junction bases left unmatched: 3.